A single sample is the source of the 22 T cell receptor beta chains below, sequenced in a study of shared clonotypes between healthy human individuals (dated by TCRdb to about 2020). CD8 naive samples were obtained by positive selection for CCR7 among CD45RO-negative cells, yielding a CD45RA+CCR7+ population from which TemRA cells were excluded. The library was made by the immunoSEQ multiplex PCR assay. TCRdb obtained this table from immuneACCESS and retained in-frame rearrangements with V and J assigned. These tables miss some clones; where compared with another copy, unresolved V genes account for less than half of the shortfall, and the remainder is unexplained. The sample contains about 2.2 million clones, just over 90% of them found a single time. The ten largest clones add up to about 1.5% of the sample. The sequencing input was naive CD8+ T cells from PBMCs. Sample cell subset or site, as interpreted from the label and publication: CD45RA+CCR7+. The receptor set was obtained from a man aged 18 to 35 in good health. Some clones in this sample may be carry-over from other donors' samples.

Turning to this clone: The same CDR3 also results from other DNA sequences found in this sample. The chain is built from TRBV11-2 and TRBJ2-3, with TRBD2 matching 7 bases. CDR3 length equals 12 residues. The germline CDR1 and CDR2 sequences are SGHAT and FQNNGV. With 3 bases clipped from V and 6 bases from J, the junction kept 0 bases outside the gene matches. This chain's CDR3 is CASSFSGDTQYF. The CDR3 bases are TGTGCCAGCAGCTTTAGCGGGGATACGCAGTATTTT.

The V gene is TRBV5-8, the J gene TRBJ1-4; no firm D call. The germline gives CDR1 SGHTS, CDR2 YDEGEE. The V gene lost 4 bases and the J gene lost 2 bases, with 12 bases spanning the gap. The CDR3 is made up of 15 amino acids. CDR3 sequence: CASSPEVSTNEKLFF. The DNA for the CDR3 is TGTGCCAGCAGCCCGGAGGTCTCCACTAATGAAAAACTGTTTTTT.

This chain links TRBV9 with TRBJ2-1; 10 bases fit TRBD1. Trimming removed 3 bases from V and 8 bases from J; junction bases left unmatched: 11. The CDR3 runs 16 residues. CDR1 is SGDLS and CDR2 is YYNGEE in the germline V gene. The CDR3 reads CASSERGTGAMDEQFF. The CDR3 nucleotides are TGTGCCAGCAGCGAGAGGGGGACAGGGGCGATGGATGAGCAGTTCTTC. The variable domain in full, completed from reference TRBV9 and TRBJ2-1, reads DSGVTQTPKHLITATGQRVTLRCSPRSGDLSVYWYQQSLDQGLQFLIQYYNGEERAKGNILERFSAQQFPDLHSELNLSSLELGDSALYFCASSERGTGAMDEQFFGPGTRLTVL.

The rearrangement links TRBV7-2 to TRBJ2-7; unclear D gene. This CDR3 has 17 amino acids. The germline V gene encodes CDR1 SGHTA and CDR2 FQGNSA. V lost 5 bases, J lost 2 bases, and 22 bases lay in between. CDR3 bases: TGTGCCAGCAGCCAAGGTCCGGTATCGGCGGAACCCTACGAGCAGTACTTC. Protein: CASSQGPVSAEPYEQYF.

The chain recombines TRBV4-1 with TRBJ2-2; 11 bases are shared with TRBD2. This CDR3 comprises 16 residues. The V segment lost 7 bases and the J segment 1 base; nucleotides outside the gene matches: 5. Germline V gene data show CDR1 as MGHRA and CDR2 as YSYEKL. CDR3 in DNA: TGCGCCAGCAAGACTAGCGGGACCAGGAACACCGGGGAGCTGTTTTTT. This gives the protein CASKTSGTRNTGELFF.

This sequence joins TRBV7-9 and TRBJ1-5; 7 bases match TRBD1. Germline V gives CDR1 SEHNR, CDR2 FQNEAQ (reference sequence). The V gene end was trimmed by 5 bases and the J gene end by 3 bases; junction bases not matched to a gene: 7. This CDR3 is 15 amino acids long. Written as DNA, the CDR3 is TGTGCCAGCAGCCCCGGGACAGCGATCAATCAGCCCCAGCATTTT. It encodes CASSPGTAINQPQHF.

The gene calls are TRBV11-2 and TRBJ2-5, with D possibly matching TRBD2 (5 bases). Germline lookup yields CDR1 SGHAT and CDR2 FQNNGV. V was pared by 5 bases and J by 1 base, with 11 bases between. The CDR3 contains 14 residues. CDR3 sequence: CASSPRVLQETQYF. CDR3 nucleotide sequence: TGTGCCAGCAGCCCGCGGGTACTCCAAGAGACCCAGTACTTC.

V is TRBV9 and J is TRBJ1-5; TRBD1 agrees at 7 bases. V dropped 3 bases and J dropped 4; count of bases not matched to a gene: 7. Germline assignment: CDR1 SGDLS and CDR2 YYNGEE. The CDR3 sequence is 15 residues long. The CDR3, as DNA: TGTGCCAGCAGCGAGGGGGACAGCGAAAATCAGCCCCAGCATTTT. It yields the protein CASSEGDSENQPQHF. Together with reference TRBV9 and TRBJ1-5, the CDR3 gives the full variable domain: DSGVTQTPKHLITATGQRVTLRCSPRSGDLSVYWYQQSLDQGLQFLIQYYNGEERAKGNILERFSAQQFPDLHSELNLSSLELGDSALYFCASSEGDSENQPQHFGDGTRLSIL.

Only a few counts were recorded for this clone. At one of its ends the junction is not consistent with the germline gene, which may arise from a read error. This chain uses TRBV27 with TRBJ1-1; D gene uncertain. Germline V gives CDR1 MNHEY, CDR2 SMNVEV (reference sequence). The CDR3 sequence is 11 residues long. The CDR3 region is CASSLNSEAFF. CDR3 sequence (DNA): TGTGCCAGCAGTTTAAACAGTGAAGCTTTCTTT.

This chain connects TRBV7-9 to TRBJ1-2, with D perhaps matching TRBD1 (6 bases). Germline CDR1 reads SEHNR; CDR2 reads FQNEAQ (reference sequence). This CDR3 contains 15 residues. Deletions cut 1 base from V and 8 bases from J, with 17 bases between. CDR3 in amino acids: CASSLGGPNSGGYTF. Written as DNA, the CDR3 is TGTGCCAGCAGCTTAGGGGGGCCCAACTCGGGAGGCTACACCTTC.

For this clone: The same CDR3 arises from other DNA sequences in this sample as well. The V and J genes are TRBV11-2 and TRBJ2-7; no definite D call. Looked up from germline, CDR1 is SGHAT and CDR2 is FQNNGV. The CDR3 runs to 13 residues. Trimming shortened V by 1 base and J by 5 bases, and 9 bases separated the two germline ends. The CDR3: CASSLAGFNEQYF. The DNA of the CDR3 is TGTGCCAGCAGCTTAGCCGGCTTTAACGAGCAGTACTTC.

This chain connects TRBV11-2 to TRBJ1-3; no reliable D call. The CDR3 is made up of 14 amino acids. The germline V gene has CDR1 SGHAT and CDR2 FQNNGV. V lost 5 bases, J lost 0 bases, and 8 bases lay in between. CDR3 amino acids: CASSHQISGNTIYF. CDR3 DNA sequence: TGTGCCAGCAGCCATCAGATCTCTGGAAACACCATATATTTT.

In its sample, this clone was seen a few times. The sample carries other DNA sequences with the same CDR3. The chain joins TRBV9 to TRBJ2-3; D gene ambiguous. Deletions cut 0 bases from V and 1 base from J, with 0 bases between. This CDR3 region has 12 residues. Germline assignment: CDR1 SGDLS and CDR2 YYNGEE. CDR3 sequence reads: CASSVGTDTQYF. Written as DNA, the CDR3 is TGTGCCAGCAGCGTAGGCACAGATACGCAGTATTTT.

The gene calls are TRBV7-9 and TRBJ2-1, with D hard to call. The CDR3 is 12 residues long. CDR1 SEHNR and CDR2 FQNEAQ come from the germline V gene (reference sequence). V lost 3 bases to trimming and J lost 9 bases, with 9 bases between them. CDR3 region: CASSLDAGEQFF. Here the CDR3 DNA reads TGTGCCAGCAGCTTGGATGCAGGTGAGCAGTTCTTC.

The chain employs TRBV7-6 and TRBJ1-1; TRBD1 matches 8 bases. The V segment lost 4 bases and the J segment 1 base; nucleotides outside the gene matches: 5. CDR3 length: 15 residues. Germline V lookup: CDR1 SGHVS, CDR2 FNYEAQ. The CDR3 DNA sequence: TGTGCCAGCAGCTCCCGGACAGGGACGAACACTGAAGCTTTCTTT. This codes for CASSSRTGTNTEAFF.

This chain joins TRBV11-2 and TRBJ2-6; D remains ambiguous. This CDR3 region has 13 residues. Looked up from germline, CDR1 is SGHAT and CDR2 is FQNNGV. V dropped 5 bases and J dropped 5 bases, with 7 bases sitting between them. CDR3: CASSPVRANVLTF. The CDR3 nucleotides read TGTGCCAGCAGCCCTGTCCGGGCCAACGTCCTGACTTTC.

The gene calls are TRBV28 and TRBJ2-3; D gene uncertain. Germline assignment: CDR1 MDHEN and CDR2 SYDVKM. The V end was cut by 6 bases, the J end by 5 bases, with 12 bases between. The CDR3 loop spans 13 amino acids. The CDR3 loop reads CASSFGRGDTQYF. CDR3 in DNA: TGTGCCAGCAGCTTCGGACGAGGAGATACGCAGTATTTT.

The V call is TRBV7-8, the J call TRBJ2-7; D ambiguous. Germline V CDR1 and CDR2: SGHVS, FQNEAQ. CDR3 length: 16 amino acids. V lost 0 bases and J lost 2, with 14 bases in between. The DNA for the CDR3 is TGTGCCAGCAGCTTAGCGGTAAAGACCGAAGCCTACGAGCAGTACTTC. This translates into CASSLAVKTEAYEQYF.

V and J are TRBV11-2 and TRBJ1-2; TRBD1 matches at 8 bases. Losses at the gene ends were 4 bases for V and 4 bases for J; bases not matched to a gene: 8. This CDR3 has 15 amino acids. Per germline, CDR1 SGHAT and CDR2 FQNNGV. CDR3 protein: CASSSGTGGGYGYTF. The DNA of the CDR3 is TGTGCCAGCAGCTCCGGAACAGGGGGAGGCTATGGCTACACCTTC.

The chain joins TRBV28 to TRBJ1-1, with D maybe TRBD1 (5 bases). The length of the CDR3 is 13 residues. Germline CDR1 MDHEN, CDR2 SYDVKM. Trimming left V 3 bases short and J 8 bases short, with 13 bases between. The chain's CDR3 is CASSFWGTIEAFF. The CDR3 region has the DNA TGTGCCAGCAGTTTCTGGGGGACGATCGAAGCTTTCTTT.

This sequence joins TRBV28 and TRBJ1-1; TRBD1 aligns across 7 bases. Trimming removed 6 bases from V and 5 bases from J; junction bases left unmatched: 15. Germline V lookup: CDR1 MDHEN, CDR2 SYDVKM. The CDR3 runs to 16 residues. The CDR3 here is CASRWGTDNVRTEAFF. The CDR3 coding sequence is TGTGCCAGCAGGTGGGGGACAGACAACGTACGGACTGAAGCTTTCTTT.

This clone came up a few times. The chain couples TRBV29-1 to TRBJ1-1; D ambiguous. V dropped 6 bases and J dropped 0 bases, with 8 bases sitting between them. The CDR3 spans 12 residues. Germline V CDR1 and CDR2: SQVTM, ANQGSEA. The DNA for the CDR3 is TGCAGCGTGACGGTTCTGAACACTGAAGCTTTCTTT. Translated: CSVTVLNTEAFF.